Presented here are 28 T cell receptor beta chains from one specimen sequenced in a study of blood T cell repertoires in COVID-19. Data came from immunoSEQ multiplex PCR; TCRdb stores just in-frame clones and leaves some out. The profile shows 200,000 to 250,000 clones, 83% of them singletons. Sequencing input: peripheral blood. These receptors originate from a human donor in a cohort sampled during active COVID-19.

This chain connects TRBV5-1 to TRBJ2-1; D is ambiguous. Germline CDR1 is SGHRS and CDR2 is YFSETQ. This CDR3 is built from 12 residues. V was trimmed by 4 bases and J by 6 bases, leaving 8 bases between them. This chain's CDR3 is CASSRELNEQFF. In DNA form, the CDR3 reads TGCGCCAGCAGCCGCGAACTCAATGAGCAGTTCTTC. Looking up the rest from reference TRBV5-1 and TRBJ2-1 gives the full variable domain: KAGVTQTPRYLIKTRGQQVTLSCSPISGHRSVSWYQQTPGQGLQFLFEYFSETQRNKGNFPGRFSGRQFSNSRSEMNVSTLELGDSALYLCASSRELNEQFFGPGTRLTVL.

The V and J genes are TRBV3-1 (or the pseudogene TRBV3-2) and TRBJ2-1, with TRBD2 identical over 9 bases. CDR1 is LGHDT and CDR2 is YNNKEL in the germline V gene (reference sequence). This CDR3 spans 15 amino acids. V lost 4 bases, J lost 1 base, and 2 bases stayed unmatched. The CDR3 loop is CASSRSGGSYNEQFF. CDR3 coding DNA: TGTGCCAGCAGCCGTAGCGGGGGTTCCTACAATGAGCAGTTCTTC.

The chain recombines TRBV19 with TRBJ2-7, with D possibly being TRBD1 (5 bases). Trimming cost V 5 bases and J 6 bases, with 17 bases left between them. Germline V gene data show CDR1 as LNHDA and CDR2 as SQIVND (reference sequence). This CDR3 is 14 amino acids long. The CDR3 region is CASSPRAFRGEQYF. DNA for the CDR3: TGTGCCAGTAGTCCCCGGGCCTTTAGGGGCGAGCAGTACTTC.

The chain links TRBV2 to TRBJ2-2, with 7 bases that match TRBD1. The germline CDR1 and CDR2 sequences are SNHLY and FYNNEI. J lost 4 bases, V lost 1 base, and 12 bases had no gene match. This CDR3 contains 18 residues. CDR3 nucleotides: TGTGCCAGCAGTGAAGGGTGGGTGGGGACAGTGGCCACCGGGGAGCTGTTTTTT. Protein sequence: CASSEGWVGTVATGELFF.

The chain has TRBV5-4 and TRBJ1-6, with 9 nucleotides matching TRBD1. Looked up from germline, CDR1 is SGHNT and CDR2 is YYREEE (reference sequence). V lost 0 bases and J lost 10; bases outside the gene matches: 2. The CDR3 has 14 residues. The CDR3 sequence: CASSLDRGRSPLHF. Written as DNA, the CDR3 is TGTGCCAGCAGCTTGGACAGGGGGCGATCACCCCTCCACTTT.

The rearrangement uses TRBV5-1 and TRBJ2-1; TRBD2 matches 7 bases. V lost 8 bases and J lost 9; bases outside the gene matches: 11. Germline-derived CDR1 and CDR2 are SGHRS and YFSETQ. The CDR3 totals 13 residues. DNA of the CDR3: TGCGCCAGTTCCCGCGGGAGCCTCCGTGAGCAGTTCTTC. Protein sequence: CASSRGSLREQFF.

The rearrangement links TRBV18 to TRBJ2-5; the D gene is possibly TRBD1 (5 bases). The germline V and J ends were trimmed by 3 bases and 4 bases, with 12 bases remaining between them. There are 14 residues in the CDR3. CDR1 is KGHSH, CDR2 LQKENI, per germline. The CDR3 DNA reads TGTGCCAGCTCACCCCCAGGGCGCCGAGAGACCCAGTACTTC. This sequence encodes CASSPPGRRETQYF.

The chain couples TRBV12-3 or TRBV12-4 to TRBJ2-1; weak D call: TRBD2 (6 bases). There are 13 residues in the CDR3. Trimming stripped 6 bases from V and 4 bases from J, with 10 bases between. The CDR3 loop is CASRIGTYNEQFF. In nucleotides, the CDR3 is TGTGCCAGCAGAATAGGGACTTACAATGAGCAGTTCTTC.

V usage is TRBV7-2 and J usage is TRBJ2-7; D call uncertain. Trimming stripped 3 bases from V and 4 bases from J, with 10 bases between. Looked up from germline, CDR1 is SGHTA and CDR2 is FQGNSA. The CDR3 covers 13 residues. CDR3 sequence reads: CASSLVSKYEQYF. The CDR3 nucleotides read TGTGCCAGCAGCTTGGTAAGCAAGTACGAGCAGTACTTC.

This chain connects TRBV11-1 to TRBJ1-1; D call uncertain. The CDR3 is made up of 13 amino acids. V lost 2 bases and J lost 6, with 10 bases in between. CDR1 is SGHAT and CDR2 is FQDESV in the germline V gene (reference sequence). The CDR3 DNA follows: TGTGCCAGCAGCTTAAATCCTAGGTCTGAAGCTTTCTTT. This encodes CASSLNPRSEAFF.

For this clone: At one boundary the junction diverges from the germline segment, which might be a read error. CDR3 nucleotide sequence: TGTGCCAGCAGCCAATACGAGACCAGGGACTTC. Translation: CASSQYETRDF. The chain links TRBV3-1 (or the pseudogene TRBV3-2) to TRBJ2-7; a weak D match, TRBD1 (5 bases). CDR1 and CDR2 (germline): LGHDT, YNNKEL (reference sequence). There are 11 residues in the CDR3.

The gene calls are TRBV18 and TRBJ2-3, with 10 bases matching TRBD2. The junction had 6 bases not matched to a gene; V was cut back by 0 bases and J by 6 bases. The CDR3 is 16 amino acids. Germline V gene data show CDR1 as KGHSH and CDR2 as LQKENI. The CDR3 DNA reads TGTGCCAGCTCACCACCCAGCGGGGGGGCCAGGGATACGCAGTATTTT. This codes for CASSPPSGGARDTQYF.

J is TRBJ2-3 and V is TRBV15; tentatively, D is TRBD1 (7 bases). Trimming shortened V by 6 bases and J by 1 base, and 14 bases separated the two germline ends. Germline lookup yields CDR1 LNHNV and CDR2 YYDKDF (reference sequence). The CDR3 contains 15 residues. The chain's CDR3 is CATSARGDGTDTQYF. In DNA form, the CDR3 reads TGTGCCACCAGTGCCAGGGGGGATGGCACAGATACGCAGTATTTT.

This chain connects TRBV19 to TRBJ2-3; a possible D gene is TRBD1 (6 bases). Trimming stripped 4 bases from V and 1 base from J, with 9 bases between. The CDR3 length is 14 residues. Germline V gene lookup returns CDR1 LNHDA and CDR2 SQIVND (reference sequence). The CDR3 DNA sequence: TGTGCCAGTAGTACGGACAGACGCACAGATACGCAGTATTTT. This encodes CASSTDRRTDTQYF.

This clone occurred once. This sequence joins TRBV3-1 (or the pseudogene TRBV3-2) and TRBJ1-6; TRBD1 agrees at 7 bases. V gave up 0 bases and J gave up 4 bases; unmatched junction bases: 9. CDR1 is LGHDT, CDR2 YNNKEL, per germline (reference sequence). The CDR3 extends over 18 amino acids. The CDR3 sequence is CASSQDPGGDFYNSPLHF. Here the CDR3 DNA reads TGTGCCAGCAGCCAAGATCCAGGGGGAGACTTTTATAATTCACCCCTCCACTTT.

This clone was detected once. The rearrangement joins TRBV7-9 to TRBJ1-4, with a possible D match to TRBD1 (5 bases). The CDR3 extends over 16 amino acids. V lost 5 bases and J lost 4, with 17 bases in between. CDR1 and CDR2 from the germline V gene are SEHNR and FQNEAQ (reference sequence). The CDR3 nucleotides read TGTGCCAGCAGCCAGAAGTTCGGGGGAGGTAATGAAAAACTGTTTTTT. Protein product: CASSQKFGGGNEKLFF.

This clone was counted a few times. The CDR3 nucleotides are TGCGCCAGCAGCCAAGATTTCCCCGGGACTGGGGCCAACGTCCTGACTTTC. As protein: CASSQDFPGTGANVLTF. The rearrangement links TRBV4-1 to TRBJ2-6; D might be TRBD2 (5 bases). This CDR3 spans 17 amino acids. Germline CDR1 is MGHRA and CDR2 is YSYEKL. V lost 0 bases and J lost 2, with 11 bases in between.

The chain's CDR3 is CASSQGSSSYEQYF. The CDR3 coding sequence is TGTGCCAGCAGCCAGGGTAGCTCTTCCTACGAGCAGTACTTC. This chain connects TRBV3-1 (or the pseudogene TRBV3-2) to TRBJ2-7; D is ambiguous. V lost 3 bases and J lost 1, with 10 bases in between. Germline-derived CDR1 and CDR2 are LGHDT and YNNKEL (reference sequence). The CDR3 is made up of 14 amino acids.

This chain joins TRBV30 and TRBJ2-3; 7 nucleotides match TRBD2. This CDR3 region has 17 residues. Germline-derived CDR1 and CDR2 are GTSNPN and SVGIG (reference sequence). V trimming: 4 bases; J trimming: 0 bases; junction bases outside the gene matches: 13. The DNA of the CDR3 is TGTGCCTGGAATACCCCGGGGGGAGGGACTAGCACAGATACGCAGTATTTT. The encoded protein is CAWNTPGGGTSTDTQYF.

This sequence joins TRBV9 and TRBJ2-2, with TRBD1 identical over 8 bases. The junction had 2 bases not matched to a gene; V was cut back by 3 bases and J by 7 bases. CDR3 length: 13 residues. Germline lookup yields CDR1 SGDLS and CDR2 YYNGEE. In DNA, the CDR3 is TGTGCCAGCAGCGGACAGGGGATCGGGGAGCTGTTTTTT. It yields the protein CASSGQGIGELFF.

The V gene is TRBV2, the J gene TRBJ2-3; tentatively, D is TRBD1 (6 bases). V shed 6 bases and J shed 6 bases, with 16 bases lying between them. Germline-derived CDR1 and CDR2 are SNHLY and FYNNEI. The length of the CDR3 is 14 residues. The chain's CDR3 is CASSTQGPRDTQYF. The CDR3, as DNA: TGTGCCAGCAGCACACAGGGACCAAGGGATACGCAGTATTTT.

This chain uses TRBV7-9 with TRBJ2-7; possibly TRBD2 for D (7 bases). The length of the CDR3 is 15 residues. Trimming cost V 5 bases and J 7 bases, with 21 bases left between them. Germline CDR1 reads SEHNR; CDR2 reads FQNEAQ (reference sequence). CDR3 DNA sequence: TGTGCCAGCAGCCCCGATGGGGGGGCCGCGTGGGAGCAGTACTTC. It is translated as CASSPDGGAAWEQYF.

The count of this clone is one. The CDR3 nucleotides are TGTGCCATCAGTCGGGACAGGGCCGGTGAAAAACTGTTTTTT. This codes for CAISRDRAGEKLFF. The chain carries TRBV10-3 and TRBJ1-4; 9 bases are shared with TRBD1. The V gene's germline CDR1 is ENHRY and CDR2 SYGVKD. CDR3 length: 14 amino acids. With V trimmed by 5 bases and J by 7 bases, 5 bases remained unmatched.

The V and J genes are TRBV11-3 and TRBJ2-2; D is uncertain. Germline CDR1 is SGHNT and CDR2 is YENEEA. The CDR3 contains 14 residues. The ends were cut back, 5 bases at V and 2 bases at J, with 9 bases in the middle. The CDR3 DNA reads as TGTGCCAGCAGCCTCCCAGGTAACACCGGGGAGCTGTTTTTT. Its protein is CASSLPGNTGELFF.

The J gene is TRBJ2-5, the V gene TRBV5-1; 10 nucleotides agree with TRBD2. Germline CDR1 SGHRS, CDR2 YFSETQ. The V segment lost 4 bases and the J segment 0 bases; nucleotides outside the gene matches: 12. CDR3 length: 18 amino acids. In DNA form, the CDR3 reads TGCGCCAGCAGCCTTGGGGCTAGCGGGGGCGACTACCAAGAGACCCAGTACTTC. It specifies CASSLGASGGDYQETQYF.

The chain combines TRBV10-2 with TRBJ1-4, with TRBD1 as a possible D gene (6 bases). Germline V CDR1 and CDR2: WSHSY, SAAADI. With 0 bases removed from V and 7 bases from J, the gap between germline ends came to 15 bases. This CDR3 has 16 amino acids. In DNA, the CDR3 is TGCGCCAGCAGTGAGTCCAAAAGGGGGAAGGGTGAAAAACTGTTTTTT. Its translation: CASSESKRGKGEKLFF.

The chain has TRBV27 and TRBJ2-2; D perhaps matches TRBD2 (6 bases). V shed 7 bases and J shed 7 bases, with 22 bases lying between them. Germline V gives CDR1 MNHEY, CDR2 SMNVEV (reference sequence). This CDR3 contains 16 residues. CDR3 in amino acids: CASTPGGLAQNGELFF. The CDR3 nucleotides are TGTGCCAGCACCCCAGGAGGGCTAGCGCAGAACGGGGAGCTGTTTTTT.

The chain combines TRBV28 with TRBJ2-1, with D perhaps TRBD2 (6 bases). V was shortened by 4 bases and J by 4 bases, with 17 bases between the two germline ends. This CDR3 spans 16 amino acids. In germline, CDR1 is MDHEN, CDR2 SYDVKM. In DNA form, the CDR3 reads TGTGCCAGCAGTTCACCGGGAGACCTAGCGTACAATGAGCAGTTCTTC. Its protein is CASSSPGDLAYNEQFF.